A single count supports the clone carrying this T cell receptor beta chain. Its antigen is unidentified. These data come from a study of shared clonotypes between healthy human individuals. Regarding the study as a whole: The study found lower generation probabilities in non-shared clonotypes than in those shared by all four donors.

Naive CD8 cells comprised CD45RO-negative, CCR7-positively selected cells, excluding terminally differentiated effector memory CD45RA+ cells. In the original workflow: Filtering differed since immunoSEQ provided only junctions, with no quality scores. The assay was immunoSEQ multiplex PCR, and TCRdb's table has in-frame clones only and misses some. Clone size and V and J calls were adopted from that table, with D and trimming inferred from the DNA. Of about 600,000 clones listed, 95% to 96% are singletons. Per germline, CDR1 SGDLS and CDR2 YYNGEE. The J segment lost 2 bases and the V segment lost 0 bases, leaving 9 bases of the junction unmatched. This CDR3 comprises 17 residues.

The sequence was collected from a woman under 40 in good health. The rearrangement uses TRBV9 and TRBJ2-3, with 7 bases identical to TRBD2. Material: naive CD8+ T cells sorted from blood. The CDR3 loop reads CASSVASSGRDTDTQYF. CDR3 DNA: TGTGCCAGCAGCGTAGCGTCTAGCGGCAGGGACACAGATACGCAGTATTTT.